This T cell receptor beta chain comes out of a study of neoadjuvant anti-PD-1 for oral cavity cancer. Study findings and constraints: Higher pretreatment Treg/Th17 ratios tracked higher pretreatment blood clonality.

Clones were read by immunoSEQ multiplex PCR, and TCRdb kept only the in-frame ones, dropping some. The sample carries roughly 36,000 clones, roughly two fifths recorded once. Note on this clone: Its antigen is unknown.

Trimming left V 0 bases short and J 2 bases short, with 8 bases between. This CDR3 is built from 14 residues. Germline values: CDR1 SEHNR, CDR2 FQNEAQ (reference sequence). As to time point: after neoadjuvant nivolumab, at surgical resection. These newly diagnosed stage II-IVA oral cavity squamous cell carcinoma patients had no prior systemic or radiation treatment. Cohort: HPV-negative, locally advanced oral cavity squamous cell carcinoma patients. This TCR was recovered from a person aged 35 to 85 with oral cavity squamous cell carcinoma. Specimen: tumor tissue, collected after nivolumab (anti-PD-1) treatment. The V gene is TRBV7-9, the J gene TRBJ2-7, with D perhaps TRBD1 (5 bases). The CDR3 reads CASSLAGATYEQYF. For the CDR3, the DNA is TGTGCCAGCAGCTTAGCAGGGGCAACCTACGAGCAGTACTTC. Complete variable domain (other parts from reference TRBV7-9 and TRBJ2-7): DTGVSQNPRHKITKRGQNVTFRCDPISEHNRLYWYRQTLGQGPEFLTYFQNEAQLEKSRLLSDRFSAERPKGSFSTLEIQRTEQGDSAMYLCASSLAGATYEQYFGPGTRLTVT.